The rows below give T cell receptor beta chains drawn from one sample of a study of vaccination effects on CD4 cells after COVID-19. This table comes from immunoSEQ multiplex PCR, and its TCRdb copy is limited to in-frame clones, with some not included. The sample shows about 15,000 clones, under 80% of them seen only once. No antigen has been identified for these receptors. The sample here was CD4+ T cells from PBMCs cultured with HCoV-NL63 spike peptides, taken after COVID-19 vaccination. The receptors stem from a human donor who received a COVID-19 vaccine. Each CDR3 is given with its conserved first and last residue. The order of the fields is CDR3 length, J gene, V gene, D gene, clone size, CDR3 protein, CDR3 DNA. The D gene is left open where the match is weak. Only part of the rows carry a size: once, few, many, or a class if the clone is expanded.

15,TRBJ1-1,TRBV4-3,NA,NA,CASRSLDRPNTEAFF,TGCGCCAGCAGATCATTGGACCGACCGAACACTGAAGCTTTCTTT
14,TRBJ2-3,TRBV5-4,NA,NA,CASSTRTDTDTQYF,TGTGCCAGCAGTACCAGGACAGACACAGATACGCAGTATTTT
15,TRBJ2-1,TRBV6-5,NA,NA,CASSFGTPSYNEQFF,TGTGCCAGCAGTTTCGGGACACCGTCTTACAATGAGCAGTTCTTC
15,TRBJ1-1,TRBV19,TRBD1,NA,CARHTTRTGDTEAFF,TGTGCCAGACACACCACGCGGACAGGGGACACTGAAGCTTTCTTT
14,TRBJ1-6,TRBV2,TRBD1,NA,CASRYRGHNSPLHF,TGTGCCAGCAGGTACAGGGGGCATAATTCACCCCTCCACTTT
16,TRBJ2-7,TRBV5-6,TRBD2,once,CASIGRGRGAPYEQYF,TGTGCCAGCATCGGGAGGGGGAGGGGCGCGCCCTACGAGCAGTACTTC
16,TRBJ1-5,TRBV19,NA,NA,CASRRDGTAYNQPQHF,TGTGCCAGTAGAAGAGATGGGACGGCTTACAATCAGCCCCAGCATTTT
13,TRBJ1-3,TRBV27,NA,NA,CASRDRVGNTIYF,TGTGCCAGCAGGGACCGAGTAGGAAACACCATATATTTT
12,TRBJ1-5,TRBV7-2,NA,NA,CASSSQNQPQHF,TGTGCCAGCAGCTCTCAAAATCAGCCCCAGCATTTT
14,TRBJ1-2,TRBV7-2,NA,NA,CASSSSGGLYGYTF,TGTGCCAGCAGCTCCAGTGGGGGGCTCTATGGCTACACCTTC
13,TRBJ2-1,TRBV18,NA,NA,CASSPLRNNEQFF,TGTGCCAGCTCACCACTCAGAAACAATGAGCAGTTCTTC
16,TRBJ1-3,TRBV9,NA,NA,CASSVDVPGYGNTIYF,TGTGCCAGCAGCGTAGATGTGCCAGGGTACGGAAACACCATATATTTT
15,TRBJ1-6,TRBV7-2,NA,NA,CASSWRTAPKSPLHF,TGTGCCAGCAGCTGGAGGACAGCTCCGAAGTCACCCCTCCACTTT
14,TRBJ2-1,TRBV3-1/TRBV3-2,NA,NA,CASSQVPRDYRKFF,TGTGCCAGCAGCCAAGTGCCCCGCGATTATCGTAAGTTCTTC
15,TRBJ2-2,TRBV9,NA,once,CASSVGAANTGELFF,TGTGCCAGCAGCGTAGGCGCTGCGAACACCGGGGAGCTGTTTTTT
14,TRBJ2-3,TRBV7-8,TRBD2,few,CASSLGTRSDTQYF,TGTGCCAGCAGCCTGGGGACTAGAAGTGATACGCAGTATTTT
14,TRBJ1-1,TRBV12-5,NA,NA,CASGLGLLNTEAFF,TGTGCTAGTGGTTTGGGCCTTCTGAACACTGAAGCTTTCTTT
12,TRBJ2-3,TRBV27,NA,NA,CASSLSGGTQYF,TGTGCCAGCAGTTTATCTGGGGGTACGCAGTATTTT
14,TRBJ1-6,TRBV6-5,TRBD1,NA,CASTSGTGYSPLHF,TGTGCCAGCACCTCCGGGACAGGGTATTCACCCCTCCACTTT
17,TRBJ2-2,TRBV4-1,NA,NA,CASSQDLMQGYTGELFF,TGCGCCAGCAGCCAAGATTTGATGCAGGGGTACACCGGGGAGCTGTTTTTT
16,TRBJ2-2,TRBV28,NA,NA,CASNSGPRVNTGELFF,TGTGCCAGCAACTCGGGACCGCGGGTGAACACCGGGGAGCTGTTTTTT
12,TRBJ2-3,TRBV11-3,NA,NA,CASSPNTDTQYF,TGTGCCAGCAGCCCCAATACAGATACGCAGTATTTT
16,TRBJ2-2,TRBV6-2/TRBV6-3,NA,NA,CASSSPKTGVTGELFF,TGTGCCAGCAGTTCTCCTAAAACAGGAGTCACCGGGGAGCTGTTTTTT
14,TRBJ2-7,TRBV6-5,NA,NA,CASSYERGPYEQYF,TGTGCCAGCAGTTACGAGAGAGGTCCCTACGAGCAGTACTTC
12,TRBJ1-2,TRBV14,NA,NA,CASSQVGRSYTF,TGTGCCAGCAGCCAAGTGGGGCGGTCCTACACCTTC
12,TRBJ2-7,TRBV6-5,NA,NA,CASSYSFGEQYF,TGTGCCAGCAGTTACTCCTTCGGCGAGCAGTACTTC
18,TRBJ2-6,TRBV11-3,TRBD1,once,CASSSTGTGGAGANVLTF,TGTGCCAGCAGCTCAACCGGGACAGGGGGCGCCGGGGCCAACGTCCTGACTTTC
17,TRBJ1-1,TRBV28,TRBD1,NA,CASSSNMWGQRNTEAFF,TGTGCCAGCAGCTCAAATATGTGGGGACAGAGGAACACTGAAGCTTTCTTT
15,TRBJ1-3,TRBV5-1,NA,NA,CASSPWSDPGNTIYF,TGCGCCAGCAGCCCTTGGTCGGACCCTGGAAACACCATATATTTT
14,TRBJ2-5,TRBV27,NA,NA,CASRMKAYQETQYF,TGTGCCAGCAGGATGAAAGCGTACCAAGAGACCCAGTACTTC
22,TRBJ2-1,TRBV2,TRBD2,few,CASEKSRWSSGAQKRAYNEQFF,TGTGCCAGCGAAAAGTCCCGTTGGAGTAGCGGGGCCCAAAAACGGGCCTACAATGAGCAGTTCTTC
15,TRBJ1-4,TRBV4-1,NA,NA,CASSQSGARSEKLFF,TGCGCCAGCAGCCAAAGCGGGGCGCGGAGTGAAAAACTGTTTTTT
16,TRBJ1-2,TRBV11-2,NA,NA,CASSLGVWDFGYGYTF,TGTGCCAGCAGCTTAGGGGTCTGGGACTTTGGCTATGGCTACACCTTC
13,TRBJ2-1,TRBV12-3/TRBV12-4,TRBD2,NA,CASKAGGYNEQFF,TGTGCCAGCAAGGCGGGGGGCTACAATGAGCAGTTCTTC
14,TRBJ1-3,TRBV18,NA,NA,CASSPSSSGNTIYF,TGTGCCAGCTCCCCAAGCAGCTCTGGAAACACCATATATTTT
15,TRBJ2-4,TRBV2,NA,few,CASSRTAPPNNIQYF,TGTGCCAGCAGCCGGACTGCCCCTCCAAATAACATTCAGTACTTC
13,TRBJ1-1,TRBV6-6,NA,NA,CASSYSVNTEAFF,TGTGCCAGCAGTTACTCAGTCAACACTGAAGCTTTCTTT
15,TRBJ2-2,TRBV4-3,NA,NA,CASSQVVRNTGELFF,TGCGCCAGCAGCCAAGTTGTTCGGAACACCGGGGAGCTGTTTTTT
13,TRBJ1-1,TRBV18,NA,NA,CASSLAPGADAFF,TGTGCCAGCTCGCTCGCCCCAGGGGCCGACGCTTTCTTT
10,TRBJ2-7,TRBV20-1,NA,NA,CSASRLEQYF,TGCAGTGCTAGCCGGTTGGAGCAGTACTTC
13,TRBJ1-1,TRBV30,NA,once,CAWSSGLGGAAFF,TGTGCCTGGAGTTCGGGGCTCGGGGGGGCCGCTTTCTTT
14,TRBJ1-3,TRBV30,TRBD1,NA,CAWTHGQGGNTIYF,TGTGCCTGGACCCACGGACAGGGCGGAAACACCATATATTTT
16,TRBJ2-5,TRBV3-1/TRBV3-2,TRBD2,NA,CASSQGLGLAEETQYF,TGTGCCAGCAGCCAAGGTCTCGGACTAGCGGAAGAGACCCAGTACTTC
12,TRBJ1-6,TRBV19,NA,few,CASSYRDSPLHF,TGTGCCAGTAGTTATAGGGATTCACCCCTCCACTTT
14,TRBJ2-3,TRBV20-1,TRBD2,NA,CSASSGGAADTQYF,TGCAGTGCTAGTAGCGGGGGGGCGGCGGATACGCAGTATTTT
15,TRBJ2-7,TRBV6-5,NA,NA,CASSTSPGASYEQYF,TGTGCCAGCAGCACTTCCCCGGGAGCCTCCTACGAGCAGTACTTC
16,TRBJ2-1,TRBV5-1,TRBD1,NA,CASSPRGQGAPNEQFF,TGCGCCAGCAGCCCAAGGGGACAGGGGGCGCCTAATGAGCAGTTCTTC
20,TRBJ1-6,TRBV12-5,TRBD1,NA,CASALLTRTGTFSYNSPLHF,TGTGCTAGTGCCTTACTTACAAGGACAGGGACGTTCTCCTATAATTCACCCCTCCACTTT
15,TRBJ1-5,TRBV7-2,NA,NA,CASSLGAWTNQPQHF,TGTGCCAGCAGCTTAGGAGCCTGGACCAATCAGCCCCAGCATTTT
14,TRBJ2-7,TRBV7-2,TRBD2,few,CASSPVAGGYEQYF,TGTGCCAGCAGCCCGGTAGCGGGAGGTTACGAGCAGTACTTC
12,TRBJ1-2,TRBV28,NA,medium-sized,CASRGGNYGYTF,TGTGCCAGCAGGGGGGGCAACTATGGCTACACCTTC
15,TRBJ2-1,TRBV5-1,TRBD2,NA,CASSSTSGTDNEQFF,TGCGCCAGCAGCTCCACTAGCGGGACAGACAATGAGCAGTTCTTC
15,TRBJ1-2,TRBV11-2,NA,NA,CASSLDMEVYYGYTF,TGTGCCAGCAGCTTAGATATGGAGGTATACTATGGCTACACCTTC
11,TRBJ1-1,TRBV30,NA,NA,CAWILNTEAFF,TGTGCCTGGATTTTGAACACTGAAGCTTTCTTT
14,TRBJ2-7,TRBV15,NA,NA,CATSRGPGSYEQYF,TGTGCCACCAGCAGAGGGCCAGGGAGCTACGAGCAGTACTTC
13,TRBJ2-1,TRBV11-2,NA,NA,CASRLPDDNEQFF,TGTGCCAGCCGCCTCCCCGACGACAATGAGCAGTTCTTC
14,TRBJ1-5,TRBV6-5,NA,few,CASKLLGPGQPQHF,TGTGCCAGCAAACTGCTAGGACCGGGTCAGCCCCAGCATTTT
14,TRBJ1-1,TRBV5-4,TRBD1,NA,CASRAGTGDTEAFF,TGTGCCAGCAGGGCCGGGACAGGGGATACTGAAGCTTTCTTT
13,TRBJ1-5,TRBV7-2,NA,NA,CASSLVLNQPQHF,TGTGCCAGCAGCTTAGTCCTCAATCAGCCCCAGCATTTT
15,TRBJ2-3,TRBV5-4,NA,NA,CASSPRDPSTDTQYF,TGTGCCAGCAGCCCCCGGGACCCTAGCACAGATACGCAGTATTTT